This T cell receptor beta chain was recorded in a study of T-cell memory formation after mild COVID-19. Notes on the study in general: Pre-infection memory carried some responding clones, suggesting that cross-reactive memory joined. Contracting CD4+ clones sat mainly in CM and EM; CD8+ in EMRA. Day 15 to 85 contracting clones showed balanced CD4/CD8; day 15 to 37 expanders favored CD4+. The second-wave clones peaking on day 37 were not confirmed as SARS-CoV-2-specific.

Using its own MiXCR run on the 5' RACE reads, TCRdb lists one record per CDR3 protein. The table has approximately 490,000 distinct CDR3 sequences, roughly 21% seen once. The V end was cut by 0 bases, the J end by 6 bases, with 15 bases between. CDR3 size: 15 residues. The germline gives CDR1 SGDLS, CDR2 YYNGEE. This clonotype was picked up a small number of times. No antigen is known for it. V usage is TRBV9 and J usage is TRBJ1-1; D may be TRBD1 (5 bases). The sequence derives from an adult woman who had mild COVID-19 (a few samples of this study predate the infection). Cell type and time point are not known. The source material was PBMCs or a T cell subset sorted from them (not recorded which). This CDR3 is CASSVEAGRYAEAFF. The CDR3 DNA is TGTGCCAGCAGCGTAGAGGCAGGGCGTTACGCTGAAGCTTTCTTT.